The rows below give T cell receptor beta chains drawn from one sample of a study of T cell repertoires in cytomegalovirus infection. Their antigens remain unidentified. Each CDR3 protein is one row after TCRdb ran MiXCR on the reads. Of tens of thousands of distinct CDR3 sequences listed, roughly 20% are singletons. The sequencing here drew on CD8+ T cells from cultured PBMCs, taken from culture after CMV antigen stimulation. The receptors here all came from a human donor in good health (CMV status not recorded). Some clones in this sample may be carry-over from other donors' samples. Both conserved end residues are part of each CDR3. D genes are given only for firm matches. Clone size, where shown, is once, few, many, or a class for clones that have expanded.

abundance,v_gene,d_gene,j_gene,CDR3aa,CDR3nt
-,TRBV11-3,-,TRBJ1-5,CASTPRQANQPQHF,TGTGCCAGCACCCCTCGGCAGGCTAATCAGCCCCAGCATTTT
few,TRBV7-6,-,TRBJ2-5,CASIPFPGETQYF,TGTGCCAGCATCCCCTTCCCGGGGGAGACCCAGTACTTT
-,TRBV7-8,-,TRBJ2-3,CASSLAGSTDTQYF,TGTGCCAGCAGCTTAGCGGGCAGCACAGATACGCAGTATTTT
few,TRBV9,TRBD1,TRBJ2-3,CASSLRQGLPDTQYF,TGTGCCAGCAGCCTCAGACAGGGATTACCAGATACGCAGTATTTT
few,TRBV6-4,TRBD2,TRBJ2-1,CASSASGGANEQFF,TGTGCCAGCAGTGCTAGCGGGGGGGCCAATGAGCAGTTCTTC
-,TRBV6-5,TRBD2,TRBJ2-3,CASSYSGRWADTQYF,TGTGCCAGCAGTTACAGCGGGAGGTGGGCAGATACGCAGTATTTT
-,TRBV7-2,-,TRBJ2-7,CASSLGGETYEQYF,TGTGCCAGCAGCTTAGGAGGGGAAACGTACGAGCAGTACTTC
-,TRBV12-5,-,TRBJ2-4,CASGLGVNSQYF,TGTGCTAGTGGTCTGGGGGTGAACAGTCAGTACTTC
-,TRBV3-1,-,TRBJ2-2,CASSQEERTNTGELFF,TGTGCCAGCAGCCAAGAAGAACGGACGAACACCGGGGAGCTGTTTTTT
-,TRBV5-8,TRBD2,TRBJ2-1,CASSLAIGTSGGPSSYNEQFF,TGTGCCAGCAGCTTGGCCATTGGGACTAGCGGGGGCCCAAGCTCCTACAATGAGCAGTTCTTC
-,TRBV19,-,TRBJ1-1,CASRFGNTEAFF,TGTGCCAGTAGATTTGGGAACACTGAAGCTTTCTTT
few,TRBV7-9,TRBD1,TRBJ2-7,CASSSTGGKTYEQYF,TGTGCCAGCAGCTCCACAGGGGGCAAGACCTACGAGCAGTACTTC
many,TRBV19,TRBD1,TRBJ2-2,CATRQGGPGELFF,TGTGCCACCCGACAGGGTGGGCCCGGGGAGCTGTTTTTT
few,TRBV7-9,-,TRBJ1-3,CASSPYLNPRRTSGNTIYF,TGTGCCAGCAGCCCCTATTTAAACCCCCGCCGGACGTCTGGAAACACCATATATTTT
many,TRBV7-8,-,TRBJ1-5,CASSFFQGKDQPQHF,TGTGCCAGCAGCTTCTTTCAGGGTAAAGATCAGCCCCAGCATTTT
-,TRBV7-7,-,TRBJ2-7,CASSLDPGHEQYF,TGTGCCAGCAGCTTAGATCCGGGGCACGAGCAGTACTTC
-,TRBV28,-,TRBJ2-1,CASSSAPTTSGYNEQFF,TGTGCCAGCAGTTCGGCGCCGACGACTAGTGGGTACAATGAGCAGTTCTTC
-,TRBV20-1,-,TRBJ2-2,CSAREVSVDTGELFF,TGCAGTGCTAGAGAGGTATCAGTGGACACCGGGGAGCTGTTTTTT
few,TRBV19,TRBD2,TRBJ2-1,CASTTSTSVNEQFF,TGTGCCAGTACGACCTCAACTAGCGTTAATGAGCAGTTCTTC
-,TRBV7-3,-,TRBJ2-5,CASSLGRAGRETQYF,TGTGCCAGCAGCTTAGGAAGGGCAGGGAGAGAGACCCAGTACTTC
many,TRBV6-2/TRBV6-3,TRBD1,TRBJ2-3,CASSYRRDRAFTDTQYF,TGTGCCAGCAGTTACCGGCGGGACAGGGCCTTCACAGATACGCAGTATTTT
few,TRBV6-1,-,TRBJ1-1,CATDLIHVAEAFF,TGTGCCACCGACTTGATCCACGTCGCTGAAGCTTTCTTT
many,TRBV28,-,TRBJ2-5,CASSPAPGHGGGETQYF,TGTGCCAGCAGTCCGGCCCCAGGTCATGGTGGGGGGGAGACCCAGTACTTC
-,TRBV9,-,TRBJ2-4,CASSRGQLGDIQYF,TGTGCCAGCAGCAGAGGACAGCTGGGGGACATTCAGTACTTC
-,TRBV4-3,-,TRBJ2-7,CASSQGLTSYEQYF,TGCGCCAGCAGCCAAGGACTAACCTCCTACGAGCAGTACTTC
-,TRBV24-1,-,TRBJ1-1,CATSERDTEAFF,TGTGCCACCAGTGAAAGGGACACTGAAGCTTTCTTT
few,TRBV6-2/TRBV6-3,TRBD1,TRBJ2-2,CASSKDRGSAGELFF,TGTGCCAGCAGTAAAGACAGGGGATCCGCCGGGGAGCTGTTTTTT
-,TRBV7-2,-,TRBJ2-7,CASSSVASSYEQYF,TGTGCCAGCAGCTCCGTTGCCAGCTCCTACGAGCAGTACTTC
few,TRBV28,-,TRBJ2-2,CASSQLTATGELFF,TGTGCCAGCAGCCAATTGACAGCGACCGGGGAGCTGTTTTTT
-,TRBV19,TRBD1,TRBJ2-5,CASSDLGDREETQYF,TGTGCCAGTAGTGATTTAGGGGACAGAGAAGAGACCCAGTACTTC
-,TRBV7-2,-,TRBJ2-7,CASSFGVNYEQYF,TGTGCCAGCAGCTTTGGCGTAAACTACGAGCAGTACTTC
few,TRBV7-9,-,TRBJ2-5,CASMRAAQETQYF,TGTGCCAGCATGCGGGCAGCCCAAGAGACCCAGTACTTC
once,TRBV4-3,-,TRBJ2-1,CASSQVGGGVAYNEQFF,TGCGCCAGCAGCCAAGTCGGAGGGGGAGTAGCCTACAATGAGCAGTTCTTC
-,TRBV7-9,TRBD1,TRBJ1-2,CASSETGTGDVNYGYTF,TGTGCCAGCAGCGAGACCGGGACAGGGGATGTCAACTATGGCTACACCTTC
few,TRBV24-1,TRBD1,TRBJ2-1,CATSDLKGAHEQFF,TGTGCCACCAGTGATCTTAAGGGGGCCCATGAGCAGTTCTTC
-,TRBV28,-,TRBJ2-7,CASSFEYEQYF,TGTGCCAGCAGTTTCGAATACGAGCAGTACTTC
many,TRBV7-3,-,TRBJ2-5,CASSPSTAKETQYF,TGTGCCAGCAGCCCCTCGACAGCCAAAGAGACCCAGTACTTC
-,TRBV7-2,TRBD2,TRBJ2-5,CASSLYSGRAQETQYF,TGTGCCAGCAGCTTATATAGCGGGAGAGCCCAAGAGACCCAGTACTTC
-,TRBV27,TRBD1,TRBJ1-2,CASSWTGEGDGYTF,TGTGCCAGCAGTTGGACAGGGGAAGGAGATGGCTACACCTTC
-,TRBV4-1,-,TRBJ1-1,CASSQGRGGPTEAFF,TGCGCCAGCAGCCAAGGACGGGGCGGGCCCACTGAAGCTTTCTTT
-,TRBV28,TRBD1,TRBJ1-1,CASSTRLVYRDRETEAFF,TGTGCCAGCAGTACCCGATTGGTGTACCGGGACAGGGAAACTGAAGCTTTCTTT
-,TRBV7-9,TRBD2,TRBJ2-1,CASSLVGGGLADFNEQFF,TGTGCCAGCAGCTTAGTAGGAGGGGGACTAGCGGACTTCAATGAGCAGTTCTTC
few,TRBV6-1,-,TRBJ1-2,CASTEKQGPLRYGYTF,TGTGCCAGCACCGAGAAGCAGGGGCCTTTAAGATATGGCTACACCTTC
-,TRBV12-3/TRBV12-4,-,TRBJ2-3,CASSDPGETQYF,TGTGCCAGCAGTGACCCCGGGGAAACGCAGTATTTT
-,TRBV4-1,-,TRBJ2-1,CASSQDGGWNEQFF,TGCGCCAGCAGCCAAGATGGCGGGTGGAATGAGCAGTTCTTC
-,TRBV11-2,-,TRBJ2-1,CASSLESGDNEQFF,TGTGCCAGCAGCTTAGAGAGTGGGGACAATGAGCAGTTCTTC
few,TRBV27,-,TRBJ2-7,CASSSAQSMRPEQYF,TGTGCCAGCAGTTCTGCCCAATCGATGCGTCCCGAGCAGTACTTC
-,TRBV12-3/TRBV12-4,-,TRBJ2-1,CASSLVGTINEQFF,TGTGCCAGCAGTTTAGTTGGGACAATCAATGAGCAGTTCTTC